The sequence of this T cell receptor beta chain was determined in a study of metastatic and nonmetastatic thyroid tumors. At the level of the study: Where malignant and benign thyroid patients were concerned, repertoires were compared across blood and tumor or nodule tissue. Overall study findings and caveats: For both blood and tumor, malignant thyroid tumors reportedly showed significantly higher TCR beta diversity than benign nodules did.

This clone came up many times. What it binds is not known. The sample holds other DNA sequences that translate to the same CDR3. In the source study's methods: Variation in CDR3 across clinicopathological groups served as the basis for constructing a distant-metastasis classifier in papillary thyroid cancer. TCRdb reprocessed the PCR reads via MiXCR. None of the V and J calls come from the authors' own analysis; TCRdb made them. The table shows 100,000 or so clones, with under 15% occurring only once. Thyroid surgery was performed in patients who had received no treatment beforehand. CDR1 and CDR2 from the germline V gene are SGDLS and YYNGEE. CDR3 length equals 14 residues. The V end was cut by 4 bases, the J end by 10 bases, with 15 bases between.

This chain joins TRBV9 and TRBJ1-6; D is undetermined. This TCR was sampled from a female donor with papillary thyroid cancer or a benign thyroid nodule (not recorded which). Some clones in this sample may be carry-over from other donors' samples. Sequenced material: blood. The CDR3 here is CASSSRGLISPLHF. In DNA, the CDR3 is TGTGCCAGCAGCTCCAGAGGGTTGATCTCACCCCTCCACTTT.